A selection of T cell receptor beta chains follows, all from one sample in a study of neoadjuvant anti-PD-1 for oral cavity cancer. TCRdb keeps only in-frame clones here, not all; method: immunoSEQ multiplex PCR. The table lists more than 6,500 clones, around 77% of them singletons. The starting material was PBMCs, obtained before nivolumab (anti-PD-1) treatment. These receptors originate from a person between 40 and 80 years old with oral cavity squamous cell carcinoma. Both conserved end residues are part of each CDR3. A D gene is named only where the DNA matches it firmly. Some rows mark clone size as missing; the rest say once, few, many or name a class of expanded clone.

v_gene,j_gene,abundance,d_gene,CDR3aa,CDR3nt
TRBV2,TRBJ1-5,-,TRBD1,CASTIGQGLNQPQHF,TGTGCCAGCACCATAGGACAGGGACTAAATCAGCCCCAGCATTTT
TRBV5-4,TRBJ2-3,-,TRBD2,CASSLAGGPKRKDTQYF,TGTGCCAGCAGCCTAGCGGGGGGCCCCAAAAGGAAAGATACGCAGTATTTT
TRBV7-9,TRBJ2-5,once,TRBD1,CASSLRQGRRETQYF,TGTGCCAGCAGCCTAAGACAGGGAAGGCGAGAGACCCAGTACTTC
TRBV5-4,TRBJ2-7,once,-,CASSLEAGNTYEQYF,TGTGCCAGCAGCTTGGAGGCAGGGAATACCTACGAGCAGTACTTC
TRBV9,TRBJ1-6,-,-,CASSGGSVSGSPLHF,TGTGCCAGCAGCGGGGGCAGCGTGAGTGGATCACCCCTCCACTTT
TRBV2,TRBJ1-5,-,-,CASAIEGNGNQPQHF,TGTGCCAGCGCAATCGAAGGGAATGGCAATCAGCCCCAGCATTTT
TRBV7-2,TRBJ1-2,few,-,CASSLWGRSGYTF,TGTGCCAGCAGCCTTTGGGGGCGCAGTGGCTACACCTTC
TRBV5-1,TRBJ2-1,-,-,CASSHGRSSYNEQFF,TGCGCCAGCAGCCATGGGCGTAGCTCCTACAATGAGCAGTTCTTC
TRBV5-4,TRBJ2-7,once,-,CASSWGRNSYEQYF,TGTGCCAGCAGCTGGGGACGTAACTCCTACGAGCAGTACTTC
TRBV5-1,TRBJ2-7,-,TRBD1,CASSGTGLHEQYF,TGCGCCAGCAGCGGGACAGGGCTCCACGAGCAGTACTTC
TRBV19,TRBJ1-1,once,-,CASTRPNTEAFF,TGTGCCAGTACTCGGCCGAACACTGAAGCTTTCTTT
TRBV6-1,TRBJ2-3,-,-,CASGANSLDTQYF,TGTGCCAGCGGGGCTAATTCTTTGGATACGCAGTATTTT
TRBV11-3,TRBJ2-1,few,-,CASSPTTGNEQFF,TGTGCCAGCAGCCCGACGACCGGGAATGAGCAGTTCTTC
TRBV7-9,TRBJ2-1,-,-,CASSLALSLAGNEQFF,TGTGCCAGCAGCTTAGCCTTATCGCTAGCCGGCAATGAGCAGTTCTTC
TRBV5-1,TRBJ1-1,-,-,CASSFSRDNTEAFF,TGCGCCAGCAGCTTTAGTAGGGATAACACTGAAGCTTTCTTT
TRBV25-1,TRBJ1-2,-,-,CASSELRENYGYTF,TGTGCCAGCAGTGAACTCCGAGAAAACTATGGCTACACCTTC
TRBV7-3,TRBJ1-2,-,TRBD1,CASSPGTAFNYGYTF,TGTGCCAGCAGCCCCGGGACAGCTTTTAACTATGGCTACACCTTC
TRBV10-3,TRBJ2-7,-,TRBD1,CAIRMFRDRAYEQYF,TGTGCCATCAGAATGTTCCGGGACAGGGCCTACGAGCAGTACTTC
TRBV27,TRBJ1-5,-,TRBD1,CASSQGQGNQPQHF,TGTGCCAGCAGTCAGGGACAGGGCAATCAGCCCCAGCATTTT
TRBV18,TRBJ2-1,few,-,CASSPSGETWVPTYNEQFF,TGTGCCAGCTCACCGTCCGGAGAGACGTGGGTTCCGACCTACAATGAGCAGTTCTTC
TRBV5-6,TRBJ2-1,-,-,CASSLPGKTARGSEQFF,TGTGCCAGCAGCTTGCCAGGGAAAACAGCTAGGGGTAGTGAGCAGTTCTTC
TRBV2,TRBJ1-5,-,-,CASSPGTSNQPQHF,TGTGCCAGCAGTCCAGGGACTTCTAATCAGCCCCAGCATTTT
TRBV13,TRBJ1-2,-,-,CASSFQDYGYTF,TGTGCCAGCAGCTTTCAAGACTATGGCTACACCTTC
TRBV5-1,TRBJ1-6,-,TRBD1,CASSFSERQGIRSPLHF,TGCGCCAGCAGCTTTTCCGAGAGACAGGGTATTCGATCACCCCTCCACTTT
TRBV7-2,TRBJ1-5,-,-,CASSLDRFNQPQHF,TGTGCCAGCAGCTTAGACAGATTCAATCAGCCCCAGCATTTT
TRBV7-9,TRBJ1-5,once,-,CASSYAGGNQPQHF,TGTGCCAGCAGCTATGCGGGGGGCAATCAGCCCCAGCATTTT
TRBV7-2,TRBJ1-2,few,TRBD1,CASSSSGGQYGYTF,TGTGCCAGCAGCTCGTCAGGGGGCCAATATGGCTACACCTTC
TRBV4-3,TRBJ1-2,-,-,CASSQDFQGNYGYTF,TGCGCCAGCAGCCAAGATTTCCAAGGGAACTATGGCTACACCTTC
TRBV7-2,TRBJ1-5,-,-,CASTKDSYSNQPQHF,TGTGCCAGCACCAAGGACAGTTATAGCAATCAGCCCCAGCATTTT
TRBV9,TRBJ2-3,-,-,CASSGEPGLPSTDTQYF,TGTGCCAGCAGCGGCGAACCGGGACTGCCTAGCACAGATACGCAGTATTTT
TRBV4-3,TRBJ1-6,-,TRBD1,CASSQDLQGAYNSPLHF,TGCGCCAGCAGCCAAGACCTCCAGGGGGCCTATAATTCACCCCTCCACTTT
TRBV29-1,TRBJ2-2,once,-,CSVDYGNTGELFF,TGCAGCGTTGACTATGGGAACACCGGGGAGCTGTTTTTT
TRBV4-1,TRBJ2-1,-,TRBD1,CASSQVGWTGLNNEQFF,TGCGCCAGCAGCCAAGTAGGATGGACAGGCCTAAACAATGAGCAGTTCTTC
TRBV19,TRBJ2-2,-,-,CASSIVRTGELFF,TGTGCCAGTAGTATAGTAAGGACCGGGGAGCTGTTTTTT
TRBV6-1,TRBJ2-2,-,-,CASSEGPGPGELFF,TGTGCCAGCAGTGAAGGGCCAGGGCCCGGGGAGCTGTTTTTT
TRBV11-1,TRBJ2-1,-,-,CASGSAGSYNEQFF,TGTGCCAGCGGAAGCGCGGGGAGCTACAATGAGCAGTTCTTC
TRBV6-6,TRBJ2-7,-,TRBD1,CASSSGQDSYEQYF,TGTGCCAGCAGTTCCGGACAGGACTCCTACGAGCAGTACTTC
TRBV4-2,TRBJ2-3,-,TRBD2,CASSQRLAGETTDTQYF,TGTGCCAGCAGCCAAAGACTAGCGGGGGAGACCACAGATACGCAGTATTTT
TRBV6-5,TRBJ2-2,-,TRBD1,CASRRQGRTGELFF,TGTGCCAGCAGAAGACAGGGGAGGACCGGGGAGCTGTTTTTT
TRBV5-1,TRBJ2-2,-,TRBD2,CASSTGTTLSASTGELFF,TGCGCCAGCAGCACCGGGACTACCCTCTCCGCGAGTACCGGGGAGCTGTTTTTT
TRBV15,TRBJ1-2,-,TRBD1,CATSRDPPGGDYGYTF,TGTGCCACCAGCAGAGACCCCCCAGGGGGCGATTATGGCTACACCTTC
TRBV6-5,TRBJ2-7,few,-,CASSPSGVLGDEQYF,TGTGCCAGCAGTCCGTCAGGGGTCTTAGGGGACGAGCAGTACTTC
TRBV10-3,TRBJ1-1,once,-,CAIGQQDLKREAFF,TGTGCCATCGGGCAACAGGACCTCAAACGTGAAGCTTTCTTT
TRBV10-2,TRBJ1-3,-,-,CASRGGTTGNTIYF,TGCGCCAGCAGGGGGGGCACGACTGGAAACACCATATATTTT
TRBV7-2,TRBJ1-1,-,-,CASSLEGSTEAFF,TGTGCCAGCAGCTTAGAAGGGTCCACTGAAGCTTTCTTT
TRBV7-2,TRBJ2-5,-,-,CASSLGGAQETQYF,TGTGCCAGCAGCTTAGGGGGGGCCCAAGAGACCCAGTACTTC
TRBV6-5,TRBJ1-1,-,-,CASIPAGTDVAFF,TGTGCCAGCATACCCGCCGGGACTGATGTGGCTTTCTTT
TRBV6-5,TRBJ2-5,-,-,CASSFGETQYF,TGTGCCAGCAGTTTCGGAGAGACCCAGTACTTC
TRBV15,TRBJ2-7,-,TRBD1,CATSREARQGGEQYF,TGTGCCACCAGCAGAGAGGCGAGACAGGGTGGAGAGCAGTACTTC
TRBV9,TRBJ1-2,-,TRBD1,CASSVGQGNRGYTF,TGTGCCAGCAGCGTTGGACAGGGAAACCGCGGCTACACCTTC
TRBV2,TRBJ2-3,-,TRBD2,CASRLGLAGGTDTQYF,TGTGCCAGCAGACTTGGACTAGCGGGTGGGACAGATACGCAGTATTTT
TRBV9,TRBJ2-1,-,-,CASSVASRGTSNEQFF,TGTGCCAGCAGCGTAGCATCCAGAGGGACATCCAATGAGCAGTTCTTC
TRBV5-4,TRBJ1-1,-,TRBD1,CASSYRTGFTEAFF,TGTGCCAGCAGTTACAGGACAGGGTTCACTGAAGCTTTCTTT
TRBV7-2,TRBJ2-3,-,-,CASSLRLYSPTDTQYF,TGTGCCAGCAGCTTAAGGCTCTACTCACCGACAGATACGCAGTATTTT
TRBV10-3,TRBJ1-2,-,-,CAISPEKQVGGYTF,TGTGCCATCAGTCCGGAGAAACAGGTTGGCGGCTACACCTTC
TRBV6-1,TRBJ1-3,-,-,CASRQAAGNTIYF,TGTGCCAGCAGGCAGGCGGCTGGAAACACCATATATTTT
TRBV7-2,TRBJ1-3,-,-,CASSARGGTSGNTIYF,TGTGCCAGCAGCGCTAGAGGAGGGACCTCTGGAAACACCATATATTTT
TRBV9,TRBJ2-3,-,TRBD1,CASSAEGTGRDTQYF,TGTGCCAGCAGCGCCGAGGGGACAGGGAGAGATACGCAGTATTTT
TRBV6-1,TRBJ1-1,-,-,CASFIEFLSTEAFF,TGTGCCAGCTTTATTGAGTTTCTTTCCACTGAAGCTTTCTTT